The TCR beta chain described here comes from a study of T cell responses to AZD1222 COVID-19 vaccine. TCRdb's table, derived via immunoSEQ multiplex PCR, lists solely in-frame clones and lacks some. The sample lists over 110,000 clones, about 90% occurring once. This clone came up a few times. What it recognizes is unknown. This CDR3 has 11 amino acids. V was shortened by 3 bases and J by 16 bases, with 11 bases between the two germline ends. Germline values: CDR1 SGHKS, CDR2 YYEKEE (reference sequence). Whole-study findings and limits: Seropositive AZD1222 recipients at baseline numbered only five or six.

This sequence originates from an adult in good health. This chain connects TRBV5-5 to TRBJ1-6; perhaps TRBD1 as D (6 bases). Sequenced material: peripheral blood, taken on day 0 of AZD1222 vaccination. The CDR3 reads CASSWGHLLHF. In DNA, the CDR3 is TGTGCCAGCAGCTGGGGACACCTGCTCCACTTT. Full variable domain (rest looked up from reference TRBV5-5 and TRBJ1-6): DAGVTQSPTHLIKTRGQQVTLRCSPISGHKSVSWYQQVLGQGPQFIFQYYEKEERGRGNFPDRFSARQFPNYSSELNVNALLLGDSALYLCASSWGHLLHFGNGTRLTVT.